The clone carrying this T cell receptor (beta chain) came up a few times. Its antigen is still unknown. This may arise from a read error, as a much more abundant clone is one base away. This sample stems from a study of metastatic and nonmetastatic thyroid tumors. Overall study: Where malignant and benign thyroid patients were concerned, repertoires were compared across blood and tumor or nodule tissue.

Authors' processing steps: It was from CDR3 differences across clinicopathological groups that a distant-metastasis classifier for papillary thyroid cancer was built. TCRdb ran MiXCR on the PCR reads. TCRdb's processing, not the authors', yielded these V and J calls. The profile shows fewer than 15,000 clones, around a quarter of them singletons. Study results and caveats: Malignant thyroid tumors reportedly had TCR beta diversity that was significantly higher than in benign nodules, in blood and tumor.

No patient had received any treatment before thyroid surgery. V gave up 4 bases and J gave up 0 bases, with 15 bases separating them. Germline V gives CDR1 SGHDN, CDR2 FVKESK. The CDR3 sequence is 17 residues long. The chain joins TRBV14 to TRBJ2-2; D might be TRBD1 or TRBD2, each matching 5 bases. Sample: blood. The TCR originated in a female donor with papillary thyroid cancer or a benign thyroid nodule (not recorded which). Some clones in this sample may be carry-over from other donors' samples. In nucleotides, the CDR3 is TGTGCCAGCAGCCGGGGGTTGACTTCTACGAACACCGGGGAGCTGTTTTTT. Encoded protein: CASSRGLTSTNTGELFF.